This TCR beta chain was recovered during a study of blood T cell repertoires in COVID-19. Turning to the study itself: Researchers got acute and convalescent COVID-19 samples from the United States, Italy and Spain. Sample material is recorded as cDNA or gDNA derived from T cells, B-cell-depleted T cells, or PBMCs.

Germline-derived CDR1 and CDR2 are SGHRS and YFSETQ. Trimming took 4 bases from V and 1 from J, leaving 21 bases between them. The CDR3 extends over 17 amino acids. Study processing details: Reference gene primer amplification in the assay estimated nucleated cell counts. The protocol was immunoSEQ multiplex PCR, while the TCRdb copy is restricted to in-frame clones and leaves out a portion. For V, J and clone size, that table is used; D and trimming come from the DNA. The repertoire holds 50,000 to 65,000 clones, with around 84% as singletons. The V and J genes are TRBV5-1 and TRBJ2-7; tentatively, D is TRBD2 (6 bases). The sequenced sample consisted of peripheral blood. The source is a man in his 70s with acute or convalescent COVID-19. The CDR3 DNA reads TGCGCCAGCAGCCCCGCTTATTTTAGCGGCTCGTCCTACGAGCAGTACTTC. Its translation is CASSPAYFSGSSYEQYF.